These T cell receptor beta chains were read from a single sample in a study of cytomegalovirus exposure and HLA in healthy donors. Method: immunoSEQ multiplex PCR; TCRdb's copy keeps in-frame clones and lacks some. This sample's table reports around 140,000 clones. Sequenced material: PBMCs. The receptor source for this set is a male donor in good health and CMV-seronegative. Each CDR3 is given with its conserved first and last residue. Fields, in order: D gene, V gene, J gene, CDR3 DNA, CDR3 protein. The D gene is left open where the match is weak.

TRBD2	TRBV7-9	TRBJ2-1	TGTGCCAGCAGCCCCGGCCCAGCGGGAGTGGGGGGCAATGAGCAGTTCTTC	CASSPGPAGVGGNEQFF
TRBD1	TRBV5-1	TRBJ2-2	TGCGCCAGCAGCTCCAGGACAGGAAGGAACACCGGGGAGCTGTTTTTT	CASSSRTGRNTGELFF
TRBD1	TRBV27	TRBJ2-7	TGTGCCAGCAGCCCCGGGACAGGCTTCTCCTACGAGCAGTACTTC	CASSPGTGFSYEQYF
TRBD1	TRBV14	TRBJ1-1	TGTGCCAGCAGCCATGGGACAGGCACTGAAGCTTTCTTT	CASSHGTGTEAFF
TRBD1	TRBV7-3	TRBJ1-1	TGTGCCAGCAGCTTTAGGACAGGCTCTGAAGCTTTCTTT	CASSFRTGSEAFF
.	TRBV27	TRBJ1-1	TGTGCCAGCAGCTGGGAAAGCCGGGGGACTGAAGCTTTCTTT	CASSWESRGTEAFF
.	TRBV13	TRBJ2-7	TGTGCCAGCAGCTTAGAGTCTACCCCCTACGAGCAGTACTTC	CASSLESTPYEQYF
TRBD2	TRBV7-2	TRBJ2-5	TGTGCCAGCAGCCAACGGGGGACTACTCAAGAGACCCAGTACTTC	CASSQRGTTQETQYF
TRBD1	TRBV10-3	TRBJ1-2	TGTGCCATCAGACGAGACAGGGCCGACTATGGCTACACCTTC	CAIRRDRADYGYTF
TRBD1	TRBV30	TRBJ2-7	TGTGCCTGGAGCAACCGGGACAGGGGGCTGAGGGAGCAGTACTTC	CAWSNRDRGLREQYF
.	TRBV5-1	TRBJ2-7	TGCGCCAGCAGGGCAGACTCCTACGAGCAGTACTTC	CASRADSYEQYF
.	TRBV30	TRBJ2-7	TGTGCCTGGAGTGTCAGGCCGAACGACGAGCAGTACTTC	CAWSVRPNDEQYF
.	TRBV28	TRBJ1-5	TGTGCCAGCAGTGGCGGAGATTATAGCAATCAGCCCCAGCATTTT	CASSGGDYSNQPQHF
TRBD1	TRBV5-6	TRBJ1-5	TGTGCCAGCAGCCCCCAAGCAGGGGGTAATCAGCCCCAGCATTTT	CASSPQAGGNQPQHF
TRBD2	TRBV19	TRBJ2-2	TGTGCCAGTAGTGTCGCGGGAGGGCCTAACGTTGTGAACACCGGGGAGCTGTTTTTT	CASSVAGGPNVVNTGELFF
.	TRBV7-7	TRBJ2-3	TGTGCTAGCAGCTTAGACACAGTACGGGATACGCAGTATTTT	CASSLDTVRDTQYF
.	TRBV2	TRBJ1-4	TGTGCCAGCACCCGCGAGGCCATTCGACTGACTGAAAAACTGTTTTTT	CASTREAIRLTEKLFF
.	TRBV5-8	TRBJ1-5	TGTGCCAGCAGCTTGACAGGAGAACAGCCCCAGCATTTT	CASSLTGEQPQHF
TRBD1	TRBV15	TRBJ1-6	TGTGCCACCGGGACAGGAGCCCGCTCCTATAATTCACCCCTCCACTTT	CATGTGARSYNSPLHF
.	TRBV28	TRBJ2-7	TGTGCCAGCAGTTCTAGACCAATCCTTGGGAGCTACGAGCAGTACTTC	CASSSRPILGSYEQYF
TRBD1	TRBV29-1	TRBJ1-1	TGCAGCGCCTATCTAGGACAGGGTGGAACTGAAGCTTTCTTT	CSAYLGQGGTEAFF
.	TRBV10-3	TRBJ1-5	TGTGCCGTAGGGGAGGGGAACAATCAGCCCCAGCATTTT	CAVGEGNNQPQHF
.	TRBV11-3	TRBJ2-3	TGTGCCAGCAGCTCAGCTCGGGGTACGCAGTATTTT	CASSSARGTQYF
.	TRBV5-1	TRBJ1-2	TGCGCCAGCAGCTTGGCCACGGGTTCCTTCTATGGCTACACCTTC	CASSLATGSFYGYTF
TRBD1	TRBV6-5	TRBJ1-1	TGTGCCAGCAGTTACCCCGGACAGGGGGCTTTCTTT	CASSYPGQGAFF
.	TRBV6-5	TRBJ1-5	TGTGCCAGCAGAGGGAGAGGCTCCCCCCCCCAGCCCCAGCATTTT	CASRGRGSPPQPQHF
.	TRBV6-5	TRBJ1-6	TGTGCCAGCAGCAATAACATCCCCCCTAATTCACCCCTCCACTTT	CASSNNIPPNSPLHF
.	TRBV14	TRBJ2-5	TGTGCCAGCAGCCGGGGCGCCGGGTCGAGGGAGACCCAGTACTTC	CASSRGAGSRETQYF